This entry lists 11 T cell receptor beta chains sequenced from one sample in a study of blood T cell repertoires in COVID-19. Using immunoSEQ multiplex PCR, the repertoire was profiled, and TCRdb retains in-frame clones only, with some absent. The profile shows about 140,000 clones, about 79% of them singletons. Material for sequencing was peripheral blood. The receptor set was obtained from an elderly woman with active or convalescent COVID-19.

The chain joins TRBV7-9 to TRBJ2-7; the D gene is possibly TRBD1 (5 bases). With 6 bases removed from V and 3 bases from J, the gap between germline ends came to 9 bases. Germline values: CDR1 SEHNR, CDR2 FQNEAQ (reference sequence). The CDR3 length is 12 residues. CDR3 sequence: CASRNDSYEQYF. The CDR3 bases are TGTGCCAGCAGGAATGACAGCTACGAGCAGTACTTC.

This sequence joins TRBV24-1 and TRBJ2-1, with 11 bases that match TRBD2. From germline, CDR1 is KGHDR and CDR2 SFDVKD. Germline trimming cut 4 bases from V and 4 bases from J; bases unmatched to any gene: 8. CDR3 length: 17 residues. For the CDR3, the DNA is TGTGCCACCAGTGACCACCAACTAGCGGGGGCGTACAATGAGCAGTTCTTC. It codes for CATSDHQLAGAYNEQFF.

CDR3 residues: CASSSLPTSNTEAFF. The CDR3 nucleotides are TGCGCCAGCAGCTCCCTCCCGACTTCAAACACTGAAGCTTTCTTT. The J gene is TRBJ1-1, the V gene TRBV5-1; D not certain. Germline V CDR1 and CDR2: SGHRS, YFSETQ. This CDR3 comprises 15 residues. Trimming stripped 3 bases from V and 2 bases from J, with 14 bases between.

In DNA form, the CDR3 reads TGTGCCAGCGGACTAACGGGGACAGATACGCAGTATTTT. Translated: CASGLTGTDTQYF. The V and J genes are TRBV6-5 and TRBJ2-3; tentative D call: TRBD2 (6 bases). The germline V and J ends were trimmed by 8 bases and 3 bases, with 12 bases remaining between them. Per germline, CDR1 MNHEY and CDR2 SVGAGI. CDR3 length equals 13 residues.

CDR3 sequence (DNA): TGTGCCAGCTCACCTCGAACAGCCCAAGAGACCCAGTACTTC. Its protein is CASSPRTAQETQYF. The chain joins TRBV18 to TRBJ2-5, with D uncertain. Germline V gene data show CDR1 as KGHSH and CDR2 as LQKENI. The CDR3 runs 14 residues. V dropped 3 bases and J dropped 1 base, with 9 bases sitting between them.

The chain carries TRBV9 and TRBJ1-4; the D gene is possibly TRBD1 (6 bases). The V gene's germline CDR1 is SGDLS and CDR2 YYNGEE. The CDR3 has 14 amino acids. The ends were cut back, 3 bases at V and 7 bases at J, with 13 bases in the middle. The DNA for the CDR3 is TGTGCCAGCAGCGCTCGACAGGCTCCTGAAAAACTGTTTTTT. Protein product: CASSARQAPEKLFF.

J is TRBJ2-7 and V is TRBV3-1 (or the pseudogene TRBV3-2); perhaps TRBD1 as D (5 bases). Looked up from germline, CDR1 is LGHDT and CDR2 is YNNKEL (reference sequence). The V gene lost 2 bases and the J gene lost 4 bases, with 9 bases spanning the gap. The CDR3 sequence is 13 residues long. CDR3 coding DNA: TGTGCCAGCAGCCAATTAGCAGGGTACGAGCAGTACTTC. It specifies CASSQLAGYEQYF.

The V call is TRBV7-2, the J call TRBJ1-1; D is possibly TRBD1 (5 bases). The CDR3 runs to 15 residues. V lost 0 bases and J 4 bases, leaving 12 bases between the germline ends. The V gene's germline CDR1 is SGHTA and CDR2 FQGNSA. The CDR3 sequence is CASSLAGRGVTEAFF. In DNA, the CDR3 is TGTGCCAGCAGCTTAGCGGGACGCGGGGTCACTGAAGCTTTCTTT.

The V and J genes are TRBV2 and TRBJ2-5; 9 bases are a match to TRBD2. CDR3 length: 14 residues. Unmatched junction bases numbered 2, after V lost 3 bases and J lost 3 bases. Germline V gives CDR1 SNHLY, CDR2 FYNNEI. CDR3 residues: CASSEASGEETQYF. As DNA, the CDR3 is TGTGCCAGCAGTGAGGCTAGCGGGGAAGAGACCCAGTACTTC.

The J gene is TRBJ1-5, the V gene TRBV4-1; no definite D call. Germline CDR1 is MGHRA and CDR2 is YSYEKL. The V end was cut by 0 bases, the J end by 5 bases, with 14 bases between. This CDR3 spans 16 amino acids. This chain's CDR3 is CASSQDRGFNDQPQHF. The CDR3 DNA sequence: TGCGCCAGCAGCCAAGATCGAGGGTTTAACGATCAGCCCCAGCATTTT.

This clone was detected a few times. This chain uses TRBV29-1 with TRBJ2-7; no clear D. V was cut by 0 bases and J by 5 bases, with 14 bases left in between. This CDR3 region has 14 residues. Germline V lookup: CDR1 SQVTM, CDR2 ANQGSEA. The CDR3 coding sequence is TGCAGCGTTGAAGATCGGCTCGCGAGCGACGAGCAGTACTTC. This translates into CSVEDRLASDEQYF.